This T cell receptor (beta chain) was sequenced during a study of STAT3 mutations in large granular lymphocyte leukemia (dated by TCRdb to the late 2010s). For the wider study: Roughly half of the T-LGLL patients who were sequenced longitudinally carried canonical activating STAT3 mutations. One or more immunosuppressive therapy regimens were given to more than half of T-LGLL patients, and hematologic response was seen in about 43% of the treated patients. Serial deep sequencing of TCRbeta CDR3 and STAT3 was performed in patients with T-cell large granular lymphocyte leukemia to reconstruct clonal hierarchy and dynamics. From an initial cohort of hundreds of LGL patients, roughly 17 representative T-LGLL cases were selected for longitudinal TCRbeta and STAT3 sequencing. As controls, the study also included longitudinal sequencing of a couple of patients with natural killer LGL leukemia. Patients were sequenced at 4 time points on average, with the number of samplings per patient ranging from 2 to 8. What the research found in general, with its limitations: At least one immunodominant TCRbeta clonotype was identified in every T-LGLL patient, and multiple immunodominant subclonotypes were identified in about half of the T-LGLL patients. TCR clonotype switching after therapy was seen in about 35% of the 18 patients, with all newly emerging clones being STAT3 wild type. Since codominant clonotypes persisted in some patients, a small but highly pathogenic clone may have gone undetected. Several patients had a dominant TCR clone burden greater than the STAT3 mutant burden, which suggests that the STAT3 mutation arose secondarily within a clone that had already expanded. The linking of therapy response to changes in TCR clonal burden was complicated by variable intervals between samplings and differing treatment regimens. Because no samples were available when a clone first appeared, clonal expansion had to be inferred from samplings taken at other points.

TCRbeta libraries were sequenced on an Illumina MiSeq, averaging approximately 41,000 productive templates per sample. Multiplex PCR amplification was used to generate TCRbeta CDR3 libraries with the immunoSEQ assay. As for the authors' bioinformatics: Repertoire diversity was computed as previously defined, with values near 0 indicating extremely monoclonal samples. Imported from immuneACCESS, the table was reduced by TCRdb to in-frame sequences with V and J called. These copies leave out some clones; in studies compared against another copy, an unresolved V gene accounts for under half, and the cause of the remainder is not known. V and J calls and clone size are as listed in that table; D and trimming were resolved from the DNA. The sample yields some 30,000 clones; around 88% were counted once. The leading ten clones occupy more than 9.5% of the sample. This clone has a single count. Which antigen it targets is not known. Base qualities are not at hand, and no much larger clone is one base apart.

DNA was extracted from blood mononuclear cells, and the same DNA was used for both TCR and STAT3 sequencing. At the junction V is shortened by 5 bases and J by 2 bases, with 15 bases in between. The germline V gene (reference sequence) gives CDR1 as LNHDA and CDR2 as SQIVND. The CDR3 numbers 15 residues from cysteine through phenylalanine. Only CDR3 DNA remains: 45 bases, in frame from the first base. Rearrangement joined TRBV19 to TRBJ2-5, with no confidently assigned D gene. The sequence was collected from a man aged 60 to 75 with T-cell large granular lymphocyte leukemia. Some clones in this sample may be carry-over from other donors' samples. The age is the age at diagnosis. Sequencing used peripheral blood mononuclear cells. The CDR3 reads as follows: CASSPQERAQETQYF. The DNA sequence is as follows: TGTGCCAGTAGTCCCCAAGAACGGGCACAAGAGACCCAGTACTTC.